The 28 T cell receptor beta chains presented below share a single source sample, sequenced in a study of immune evolution from preneoplasia to lung adenocarcinoma. Assay used: immunoSEQ multiplex PCR; TCRdb lists only in-frame clones, some missing. The profile shows 4,500 or so clones, about four fifths of them singletons. The sample was FFPE adjacent normal lung tissue. These TCRs come from a donor aged 70 or older with lung adenocarcinoma.

This chain connects TRBV5-4 to TRBJ1-1, with D possibly TRBD1 on 6 matching bases. CDR3 length equals 12 residues. Germline V gene lookup returns CDR1 SGHNT and CDR2 YYREEE (reference sequence). The V and J ends lost 5 bases and 6 bases respectively, with 11 bases between them. The CDR3 sequence is CASSRGGPEAFF. DNA of the CDR3: TGTGCCAGCAGTCGCGGGGGCCCTGAAGCTTTCTTT.

The chain combines TRBV9 with TRBJ1-2; 7 bases line up with TRBD1. Germline CDR1 and CDR2: SGDLS and YYNGEE. The CDR3 length is 13 residues. V lost 6 bases, J lost 3 bases, and 5 bases stayed unmatched. The CDR3 DNA sequence: TGTGCCAGCACCACCGGACAGGACTATGGCTACACCTTC. Encoded protein: CASTTGQDYGYTF.

This sequence joins TRBV2 and TRBJ2-7; TRBD2 might be the D (5 bases). This CDR3 region has 16 residues. Germline CDR1 and CDR2: SNHLY and FYNNEI. V was trimmed by 6 bases and J by 2 bases, leaving 20 bases between them. CDR3 residues: CASSHPVAGGAYEQYF. In DNA form, the CDR3 reads TGTGCCAGCAGCCACCCAGTTGCGGGTGGGGCCTACGAGCAGTACTTC.

The sample holds one count of this clone. This chain connects TRBV25-1 to TRBJ2-2; D might be TRBD1 (6 bases). Germline CDR1 MGHDK, CDR2 SYGVNS. This CDR3 has 14 amino acids. V shed 1 base and J shed 3 bases, with 6 bases lying between them. The CDR3 DNA follows: TGTGCCAGCAGTGAATCAGGGGACACCGGGGAGCTGTTTTTT. Its translation is CASSESGDTGELFF.

The rearrangement joins TRBV14 to TRBJ2-7; tentatively, D is TRBD2 (5 bases). Trimming cost V 1 base and J 3 bases, with 10 bases left between them. Germline loops: CDR1 SGHDN, CDR2 FVKESK. The CDR3 has 14 amino acids. The CDR3 DNA reads TGTGCCAGCAGCCAAGTAAGCCGGGGCTACGAGCAGTACTTC. It is translated as CASSQVSRGYEQYF.

The V gene is TRBV11-2, the J gene TRBJ2-7; 9 positions agree with TRBD1. There are 15 residues in the CDR3. In germline, CDR1 is SGHAT, CDR2 FQNNGV. The J segment lost 5 bases and the V segment lost 4 bases, leaving 9 bases of the junction unmatched. DNA of the CDR3: TGTGCCAGCAGCTCCTACAGGGGGCGCAGCAACGAGCAGTACTTC. It specifies CASSSYRGRSNEQYF.

The chain links TRBV7-8 to TRBJ1-2, with 7 bases aligning to TRBD1. From germline, CDR1 is SGHVS and CDR2 FQNEAQ. J was trimmed by 6 bases and V by 5 bases; bases with no gene match: 12. CDR3 length equals 15 residues. The CDR3 bases are TGTGCCAGCAGCCCGGGACAGACCGCTTTCCATGGCTACACCTTC. Translation: CASSPGQTAFHGYTF.

This rearrangement joins TRBV2 to TRBJ2-7, with D hard to call. V lost 2 bases and J 4 bases, leaving 6 bases between the germline ends. Germline-derived CDR1 and CDR2 are SNHLY and FYNNEI. The CDR3 contains 12 residues. DNA of the CDR3: TGTGCCAGCAGTGAATTGGGATACGAGCAGTACTTC. It translates to CASSELGYEQYF.

CDR3 DNA sequence: TGTGCCAGCAGTACCCCGGGACAACCTAACTATGGCTACACCTTC. This gives the protein CASSTPGQPNYGYTF. The V call is TRBV28, the J call TRBJ1-2; D perhaps matches TRBD1 (6 bases). CDR1 and CDR2 (germline): MDHEN, SYDVKM. Trimming removed 5 bases from V and 0 bases from J, with 13 bases in between. CDR3 size: 15 residues.

This clone was seen a few times. This sequence joins TRBV6-1 and TRBJ1-1; 8 bases line up with TRBD1. There are 15 residues in the CDR3. Germline V gene sequence: CDR1 MNHNS, CDR2 SASEGT. Losses at the gene ends were 5 bases for V and 8 bases for J; bases not matched to a gene: 13. The CDR3 loop reads CASSIHRGAALEAFF. CDR3 in DNA: TGTGCCAGCAGTATCCACAGGGGGGCCGCCTTGGAAGCTTTCTTT.

The chain joins TRBV5-6 to TRBJ1-2; 8 nucleotides agree with TRBD1. The CDR3 length is 12 residues. Germline CDR1 and CDR2: SGHDT and YYEEEE. The J segment lost 9 bases and the V segment lost 4 bases, leaving 5 bases of the junction unmatched. The CDR3 here is CASSDRGHRYTF. The CDR3 DNA reads TGTGCCAGCAGCGACAGGGGTCACCGCTACACCTTC.

The genes are TRBV7-8 and TRBJ1-2; D not resolved. This CDR3 has 17 amino acids. Trimming left V 2 bases short and J 3 bases short, with 19 bases between. Germline values: CDR1 SGHVS, CDR2 FQNEAQ. CDR3 DNA sequence: TGTGCCAGCAGCTTATTCTCAGGCGCTACTGTGGACTATGGCTACACCTTC. Protein: CASSLFSGATVDYGYTF.

This clone occurred a few times. The V call is TRBV29-1, the J call TRBJ2-1; weak D call: TRBD1 (6 bases). Germline-derived CDR1 and CDR2 are SQVTM and ANQGSEA. V lost 3 bases to trimming and J lost 4 bases, with 7 bases between them. CDR3 length: 12 amino acids. The CDR3: CSVDRGYNEQFF. The CDR3 nucleotides read TGCAGCGTTGATAGGGGGTACAATGAGCAGTTCTTC.

The chain couples TRBV6-5 to TRBJ2-7, with a possible D match to TRBD2 (6 bases). The CDR3 covers 15 residues. Trimming stripped 5 bases from V and 6 bases from J, with 20 bases between. CDR1 and CDR2 (germline): MNHEY, SVGAGI. The CDR3 region has the DNA TGTGCCAGCAGTCCTTCTATTGGAGGGTACGTCGAGCAGTACTTC. Translated: CASSPSIGGYVEQYF.

The V and J genes are TRBV9 and TRBJ2-1; 12 nucleotides agree with TRBD1. Germline V lookup: CDR1 SGDLS, CDR2 YYNGEE. V shed 3 bases, J shed 15 bases, and the junction held 16 bases outside the gene matches. The CDR3 runs 16 residues. CDR3 DNA sequence: TGTGCCAGCAGCGACGAGGAGGCCGGGACAGGGGGCCTTCCGTTCTTC. Residues: CASSDEEAGTGGLPFF.

The chain has TRBV9 and TRBJ2-5; 15 bases are a match to TRBD2. The CDR3 runs 16 residues. Unmatched junction bases numbered 4, after V lost 3 bases and J lost 4 bases. Per the germline V gene, CDR1 is SGDLS and CDR2 is YYNGEE. CDR3 residues: CASSAGLAGGRETQYF. The CDR3 DNA reads TGTGCCAGCAGCGCAGGACTAGCGGGAGGGCGAGAGACCCAGTACTTC. The full variable domain, in which reference TRBV9 and TRBJ2-5 provide the parts outside the CDR3, is DSGVTQTPKHLITATGQRVTLRCSPRSGDLSVYWYQQSLDQGLQFLIQYYNGEERAKGNILERFSAQQFPDLHSELNLSSLELGDSALYFCASSAGLAGGRETQYFGPGTRLLVL.

V is TRBV4-3 and J is TRBJ2-2; no definite D call. Germline CDR1 is LGHNA and CDR2 is YSLEER. V lost 7 bases, J lost 0 bases, and 15 bases lay in between. The CDR3 consists of 16 residues. CDR3 loop: CASTPYLSTNTGELFF. The CDR3, as DNA: TGCGCCAGCACGCCGTACCTCTCAACGAACACCGGGGAGCTGTTTTTT.

The genes are TRBV19 and TRBJ2-3, with 9 nucleotides matching TRBD1. Losses at the gene ends were 7 bases for V and 3 bases for J; bases not matched to a gene: 5. Germline V gene lookup returns CDR1 LNHDA and CDR2 SQIVND (reference sequence). The CDR3 extends over 14 amino acids. The CDR3 reads CASTTGQGTDTQYF. Written as DNA, the CDR3 is TGTGCCAGTACCACTGGACAGGGGACAGATACGCAGTATTTT. Full variable domain (remainder filled in from reference TRBV19 and TRBJ2-3): DGGITQSPKYLFRKEGQNVTLSCEQNLNHDAMYWYRQDPGQGLRLIYYSQIVNDFQKGDIAEGYSVSREKKESFPLTVTSAQKNPTAFYLCASTTGQGTDTQYFGPGTRLTVL.

In nucleotides, the CDR3 is TGTGCCAGCAGCCAAGGTGCGGGGGAAGAAGATACGCAGTATTTT. It encodes CASSQGAGEEDTQYF. The chain recombines TRBV4-2 with TRBJ2-3; 7 positions agree with TRBD2. The J segment lost 5 bases and the V segment lost 1 base, leaving 6 bases of the junction unmatched. Germline V gene lookup returns CDR1 LGHNA and CDR2 YNFKEQ. This CDR3 has 15 amino acids.

The V gene is TRBV28, the J gene TRBJ2-2; 7 nucleotides agree with TRBD1. The CDR3 loop spans 16 amino acids. V trimming: 5 bases; J trimming: 3 bases; junction bases outside the gene matches: 9. Germline-derived CDR1 and CDR2 are MDHEN and SYDVKM. In nucleotides, the CDR3 is TGTGCCAGCAGTACAAAAGCCGGGACAGACACCGGGGAGCTGTTTTTT. It specifies CASSTKAGTDTGELFF.

This clone appeared once. This chain joins TRBV9 and TRBJ2-6, with D unclear. From germline, CDR1 is SGDLS and CDR2 YYNGEE. V shed 2 bases and J shed 0 bases, with 15 bases lying between them. This CDR3 region has 18 residues. CDR3 region: CASSVQPVPSSGANVLTF. The CDR3 DNA follows: TGTGCCAGCAGCGTTCAACCGGTTCCCAGCTCTGGGGCCAACGTCCTGACTTTC.

V usage is TRBV5-6 and J usage is TRBJ2-5; D possibly corresponds to TRBD1 (6 bases). Gene TRBJ2-7 matches the end of the DNA better, so the J call may be wrong. The CDR3 contains 14 residues. Germline values: CDR1 SGHDT, CDR2 YYEEEE. In DNA, the CDR3 is TGTGCCAGCACCCCCCCCGGGGACACCTACGAGCAGTACTTC. Translated, it gives CASTPPGDTYEQYF.

This chain joins TRBV5-6 and TRBJ2-7; D remains ambiguous. CDR1 is SGHDT and CDR2 is YYEEEE in the germline V gene. The CDR3 extends over 12 amino acids. V gave up 4 bases and J gave up 0 bases, with 5 bases separating them. CDR3 in DNA: TGTGCCAGCAGCCTGAGCTCCTACGAGCAGTACTTC. This sequence encodes CASSLSSYEQYF. The variable domain in full, completed from reference TRBV5-6 and TRBJ2-7, reads DAGVTQSPTHLIKTRGQQVTLRCSPKSGHDTVSWYQQALGQGPQFIFQYYEEEERQRGNFPDRFSGHQFPNYSSELNVNALLLGDSALYLCASSLSSYEQYFGPGTRLTVT.

V and J are TRBV18 and TRBJ1-1, with a weak D call TRBD1 (5 bases). CDR1 KGHSH and CDR2 LQKENI come from the germline V gene. This CDR3 is 12 amino acids long. Trimming cost V 2 bases and J 8 bases, with 9 bases left between them. The DNA for the CDR3 is TGTGCCAGCTCACCAGGGACCCAGGAAGCTTTCTTT. Translated, it gives CASSPGTQEAFF.

This rearrangement joins TRBV6-6 to TRBJ2-5, with D hard to call. The V gene lost 10 bases and the J gene lost 3 bases, with 9 bases spanning the gap. The germline V gene has CDR1 MNHNY and CDR2 SVGAGI (reference sequence). The CDR3 totals 11 residues. The CDR3 sequence: CATRAEETQYF. CDR3 DNA sequence: TGTGCCACCCGAGCAGAAGAGACCCAGTACTTC.

V and J are TRBV30 and TRBJ1-3, with a tentative D call TRBD1 (5 bases). The V end was cut by 1 base, the J end by 4 bases, with 14 bases between. Germline values: CDR1 GTSNPN, CDR2 SVGIG (reference sequence). This CDR3 contains 15 residues. The CDR3 coding sequence is TGTGCCTGGAGTGCCCTCGGGACGGACGGAAACACCATATATTTT. Protein sequence: CAWSALGTDGNTIYF.

The chain carries TRBV11-2 and TRBJ2-7; D is ambiguous. The CDR3 runs 13 residues. Germline V gives CDR1 SGHAT, CDR2 FQNNGV. Deletions cut 5 bases from V and 3 bases from J, with 11 bases between. Here the CDR3 reads CASSIGRSYEQYF. Here the CDR3 DNA reads TGTGCCAGCAGCATCGGACGGAGCTACGAGCAGTACTTC.

This clone was picked up one time. The rearrangement joins TRBV7-8 to TRBJ2-2; tentative D call: TRBD1 (6 bases). This CDR3 has 17 amino acids. Trimming took 1 base from V and 4 from J, leaving 16 bases between them. CDR1 is SGHVS and CDR2 is FQNEAQ in the germline V gene. The chain's CDR3 is CASSLDPAGAGTGELFF. In DNA form, the CDR3 reads TGTGCCAGCAGCTTAGACCCCGCAGGGGCCGGCACCGGGGAGCTGTTTTTT.